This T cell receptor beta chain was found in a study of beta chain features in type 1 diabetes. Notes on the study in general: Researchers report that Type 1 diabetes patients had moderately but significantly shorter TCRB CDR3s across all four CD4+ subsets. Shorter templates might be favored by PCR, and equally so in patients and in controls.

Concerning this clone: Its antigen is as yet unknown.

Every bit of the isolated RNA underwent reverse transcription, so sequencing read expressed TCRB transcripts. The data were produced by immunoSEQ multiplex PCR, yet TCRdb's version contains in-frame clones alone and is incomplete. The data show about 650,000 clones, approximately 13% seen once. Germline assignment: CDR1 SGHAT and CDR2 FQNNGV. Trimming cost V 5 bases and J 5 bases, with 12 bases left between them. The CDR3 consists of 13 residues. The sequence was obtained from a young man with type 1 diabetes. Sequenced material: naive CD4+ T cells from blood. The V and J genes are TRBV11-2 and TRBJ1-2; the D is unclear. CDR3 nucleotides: TGTGCCAGCAGCCCAGCCCGGGCGTATGGCTACACCTTC. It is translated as CASSPARAYGYTF.